The 2 T cell receptor beta chains in this list originate from one sample, sequenced in a study of cytomegalovirus exposure and HLA in healthy donors. Primers for the PCR totalled 60 Vbeta and 13 Jbeta. The assay was immunoSEQ multiplex PCR, and TCRdb's table has in-frame clones only and misses some. The table includes around 70,000 clones, 55% to 65% detected once. Material for sequencing was PBMCs. The origin of the receptors is a young man in good health and CMV-seronegative.

The genes are TRBV6-4 and TRBJ1-2, with 10 nucleotides matching TRBD1. CDR3 length equals 16 residues. Germline CDR1 and CDR2: MRHNA and SNTAGT. V was clipped by 2 bases and J by 8 bases; unmatched bases: 11. CDR3: CASSDATGQGISGYTF. The CDR3 DNA reads as TGTGCCAGCAGTGACGCGACGGGACAGGGGATTTCGGGCTACACCTTC.

This chain links TRBV29-1 with TRBJ2-5, with 9 bases aligning to TRBD2. The J call is uncertain, as TRBJ2-7 better fits the DNA end. CDR3 length: 12 residues. CDR1 and CDR2 (germline): SQVTM, ANQGSEA. Here the CDR3 reads CSAAGGPYEQYF. As DNA, the CDR3 is TGCAGCGCCGCGGGGGGGCCCTACGAGCAGTACTTC.